This T cell receptor (beta chain) appears in the sequencing data of a study of chemoradiotherapy in HPV16-positive cancers. Note on this clone: Its antigen is not identified.

Study-wide points: Candidate HPV-specific clones and E7-related TCR motifs grew in tumor during treatment.

The protocol was immunoSEQ multiplex PCR, while the TCRdb copy is restricted to in-frame clones and leaves out a portion. This sample has about 8,900 clones; about 71% occur once, and the top ten carry roughly 9%. This sequence was found in a human donor with HPV-associated anogenital cancer. Sampling was conducted from a patient who underwent chemoradiotherapy.

In nucleotides, the CDR3 is TGTGCCAGTAGTATAGGTTGGAAGGGGGCGAGAAACACTGAAGCTTTCTTT. This encodes CASSIGWKGARNTEAFF. The chain carries TRBV19 and TRBJ1-1; TRBD1 aligns across 7 bases. The junction had 10 bases not matched to a gene; V was cut back by 1 base and J by 2 bases. CDR1 is LNHDA, CDR2 SQIVND, per germline (reference sequence). The CDR3 length is 17 residues.